This T cell receptor (beta chain) was found in a study of CD8 T cells in ankylosing spondylitis. Study conclusions and caveats: There were earlier reports of some motif variants in reactive arthritis synovial fluid and blood. Enrichment of disease-linked clones was reportedly significant in matched ankylosing spondylitis synovial fluid.

CDR1 and CDR2 (germline): SEHNR, FQNEAQ (reference sequence). The CDR3 is 15 amino acids. V shed 4 bases and J 5 bases; nucleotides not matched to a gene: 3. The table lists this clonotype with many counts. The antigen remains unidentified. Quantitative molecular-barcoded 5'-RACE generated the TCR beta libraries. A single record per CDR3 protein comes from TCRdb applying MiXCR to the 5' RACE reads. Of 120,000 to 150,000 distinct CDR3 sequences listed, approximately 9.2% are singletons. This sequence originates from a male donor with ankylosing spondylitis. The chain combines TRBV7-9 with TRBJ2-1, with 12 positions matching TRBD2. The specimen sequenced was synovial fluid, either unsorted or a sorted T cell fraction (not recorded which). The CDR3 sequence: CASSSGLAGNNEQFF. The CDR3 DNA reads as TGTGCCAGCAGCTCCGGACTAGCGGGGAACAATGAGCAGTTCTTC. The whole variable domain, remainder taken from reference TRBV7-9 and TRBJ2-1, is DTGVSQNPRHKITKRGQNVTFRCDPISEHNRLYWYRQTLGQGPEFLTYFQNEAQLEKSRLLSDRFSAERPKGSFSTLEIQRTEQGDSAMYLCASSSGLAGNNEQFFGPGTRLTVL.